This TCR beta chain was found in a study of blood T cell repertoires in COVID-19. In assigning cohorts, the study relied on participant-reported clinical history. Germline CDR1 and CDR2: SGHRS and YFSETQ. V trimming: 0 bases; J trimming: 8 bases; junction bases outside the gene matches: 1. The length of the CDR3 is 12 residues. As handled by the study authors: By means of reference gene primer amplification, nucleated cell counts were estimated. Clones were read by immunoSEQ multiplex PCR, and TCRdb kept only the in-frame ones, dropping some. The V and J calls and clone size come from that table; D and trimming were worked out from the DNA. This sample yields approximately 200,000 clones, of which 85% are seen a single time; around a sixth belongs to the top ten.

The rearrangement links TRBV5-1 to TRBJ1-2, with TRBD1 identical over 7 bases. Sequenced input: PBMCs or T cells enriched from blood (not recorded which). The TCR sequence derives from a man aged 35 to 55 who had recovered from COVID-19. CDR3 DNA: TGCGCCAGCAGCTTGGGAGGGGGCGGCTACACCTTC. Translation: CASSLGGGGYTF.